These T cell receptor beta chains were read from a single sample in a study of identical twins. TCRdb re-called the 5' RACE reads with MiXCR, one entry per CDR3 protein. This table holds about 570,000 distinct CDR3 sequences, approximately 9.6% found once. The sample also formed part of further work on yellow fever vaccine responses in identical twins.

The sample consisted of PBMCs. Every receptor here comes from a woman between 18 and 30 years old in good health. Each CDR3 is given with its conserved first and last residue. The order of the fields is D gene, clone size, J gene, V gene, CDR3 protein, CDR3 DNA. D genes are given only for firm matches. Not every row has a clone size; where given, it reads once, few, many or a size class.

>TRBD2|NA|TRBJ2-1|TRBV9
CASSVESGGWTEQFF
TGTGCCAGCAGCGTAGAAAGCGGGGGTTGGACCGAGCAGTTCTTC
>TRBD1|many|TRBJ1-2|TRBV15
CATSSITGARGYTF
TGTGCCACCAGCAGTATAACAGGGGCAAGAGGCTACACCTTC
>TRBD1|few|TRBJ1-2|TRBV5-1
CASSLEGQGVHGYTF
TGCGCCAGCAGCTTGGAGGGACAGGGAGTACATGGCTACACCTTC
>TRBD1|many|TRBJ1-6|TRBV7-9
CASSQTGSTYNSPLHF
TGTGCCAGCAGTCAGACAGGGTCGACCTATAATTCACCCCTCCACTTT
>NA|many|TRBJ2-3|TRBV5-1
CASSLGTTGDTQYF
TGCGCCAGCAGCTTGGGCACGACGGGCGATACGCAGTATTTT
>NA|few|TRBJ2-7|TRBV29-1
CSVEEGQETYEQYF
TGCAGCGTTGAAGAAGGGCAGGAAACCTACGAGCAGTACTTC
>TRBD1|many|TRBJ2-1|TRBV12-3/TRBV12-4
CASSYRTGVFF
TGTGCCAGCAGTTATAGGACAGGGGTGTTCTTC
>TRBD1|NA|TRBJ2-7|TRBV7-9
CASSFRDRGSLEQYF
TGTGCCAGCAGCTTCCGGGACAGGGGTTCCCTCGAGCAGTACTTC
>NA|NA|TRBJ2-3|TRBV2
CATARNTDTQYF
TGTGCCACCGCGCGTAACACAGATACGCAGTATTTT
>NA|NA|TRBJ2-3|TRBV5-1
CASSPRDGSNTQYF
TGCGCCAGCAGCCCCCGGGACGGCTCGAATACGCAGTATTTT
>NA|many|TRBJ1-5|TRBV20-1
CSAVTRVGNQPQHF
TGCAGTGCTGTAACAAGGGTCGGCAATCAGCCCCAGCATTTT
>TRBD1|many|TRBJ2-5|TRBV4-2
CASSQTGARRETQYF
TGTGCCAGCAGCCAGACAGGGGCGCGGCGGGAGACCCAGTACTTC
>TRBD2|many|TRBJ2-7|TRBV5-1
CASSPQAGGPYEQYF
TGCGCCAGCAGCCCGCAAGCGGGAGGGCCCTACGAGCAGTACTTC
>NA|NA|TRBJ1-6|TRBV6-2/TRBV6-3
CASSYGQHNSPLHF
TGTGCCAGCAGCTATGGACAGCATAATTCACCCCTCCACTTT
>NA|many|TRBJ2-3|TRBV5-1
CASSHQLGAEDTQYF
TGCGCCAGCAGCCACCAGCTAGGGGCGGAAGATACGCAGTATTTT
>TRBD1|many|TRBJ2-1|TRBV12-3/TRBV12-4
CASQSRGTGAYNEQFF
TGTGCCAGTCAGTCCCGCGGGACAGGAGCCTACAATGAGCAGTTCTTC
>TRBD1|many|TRBJ2-3|TRBV24-1
CATSDPGQGYTDTQYF
TGTGCCACCAGTGATCCGGGACAGGGATACACAGATACGCAGTATTTT
>NA|few|TRBJ2-3|TRBV29-1
CSVRSPYGSTDTQYF
TGCAGCGTTCGGTCTCCGTACGGCAGCACAGATACGCAGTATTTT
>NA|many|TRBJ2-5|TRBV27
CASSFNGEEETQYF
TGTGCCAGCAGTTTCAACGGGGAGGAAGAGACCCAGTACTTC
>NA|few|TRBJ2-7|TRBV20-1
CSATQVGQGGNEQYF
TGCAGTGCTACCCAAGTTGGCCAGGGGGGGAACGAGCAGTACTTC
>NA|many|TRBJ2-7|TRBV28
CASSPSGTYYEQYF
TGTGCCAGCAGTCCCTCCGGGACATACTACGAGCAGTACTTC
>NA|NA|TRBJ2-7|TRBV7-2
CASSLRKGYEQYF
TGTGCCAGCAGCTTAAGGAAGGGCTACGAGCAGTACTTC
>NA|few|TRBJ2-4|TRBV3-1
CASSQDLQLDIQYF
TGTGCCAGCAGCCAAGATCTACAGCTGGACATTCAGTACTTC
>TRBD1|many|TRBJ2-1|TRBV29-1
CSVESRDRGTHEQFF
TGCAGCGTTGAATCCAGGGACAGGGGTACCCATGAGCAGTTCTTC
>TRBD1|few|TRBJ1-1|TRBV14
CASSQVFTGGTEAFF
TGTGCCAGCAGCCAAGTGTTTACAGGGGGAACTGAAGCTTTCTTT
>NA|many|TRBJ2-1|TRBV4-3
CASSQESGNEQFF
TGCGCCAGCAGCCAAGAGTCGGGTAATGAGCAGTTCTTC
>TRBD2|NA|TRBJ2-1|TRBV12-3/TRBV12-4
CASSPPSGGNNNEQFF
TGTGCCAGCAGTCCCCCTAGCGGGGGGAACAACAATGAGCAGTTCTTC
>TRBD2|NA|TRBJ2-7|TRBV10-3
CAISEQSGSAYEQYF
TGTGCCATCAGTGAGCAGAGCGGGAGTGCGTACGAGCAGTACTTC
>TRBD2|NA|TRBJ2-2|TRBV11-3
CASSRTSGGAFPGELFF
TGTGCCAGCAGCCGGACTAGCGGGGGGGCCTTTCCCGGGGAGCTGTTTTTT
>NA|NA|TRBJ2-1|TRBV6-2/TRBV6-3
CASSYGGSGNEQFF
TGTGCCAGCAGTTACGGGGGTTCAGGCAATGAGCAGTTCTTC
>TRBD2|NA|TRBJ2-1|TRBV6-5
CASSYGTPASGRAYNEQFF
TGTGCCAGCAGTTACGGGACACCGGCTAGCGGGAGAGCCTACAATGAGCAGTTCTTC
>NA|few|TRBJ2-7|TRBV4-1
CASSQDPTGNGYEQYF
TGCGCCAGCAGCCAGGACCCCACAGGAAACGGGTACGAGCAGTACTTC
>NA|NA|TRBJ1-2|TRBV20-1
CSASDPDDLLRYTF
TGCAGTGCTAGTGACCCAGACGACCTATTACGCTACACCTTC
>NA|many|TRBJ1-2|TRBV29-1
CSVEVGRGYTF
TGCAGCGTTGAAGTGGGACGTGGCTACACCTTC
>TRBD2|few|TRBJ2-1|TRBV7-9
CASRSREGTREGEQFF
TGTGCCAGCAGAAGTAGAGAGGGGACTAGGGAAGGTGAGCAGTTCTTC
>TRBD2|NA|TRBJ2-3|TRBV9
CASSSLDGREGRDTQYF
TGTGCCAGCAGCTCTCTAGATGGCAGGGAGGGGCGGGATACGCAGTATTTT
>NA|few|TRBJ2-6|TRBV29-1
CSVEGWISGANVLTF
TGCAGCGTTGAAGGATGGATCTCTGGGGCCAACGTCCTGACTTTC
>NA|few|TRBJ2-7|TRBV7-2
CASSPGDLLYEQYF
TGTGCCAGCAGCCCGGGCGACCTCCTCTACGAGCAGTACTTC
>NA|NA|TRBJ2-3|TRBV25-1
CASWTSPDTQYF
TGTGCCAGCTGGACCTCCCCAGATACGCAGTATTTT
>NA|many|TRBJ2-5|TRBV5-5
CASSLEGTGYQETQYF
TGTGCCAGCAGCTTGGAAGGGACTGGGTACCAAGAGACCCAGTACTTC
>NA|NA|TRBJ2-1|TRBV12-3/TRBV12-4
CASSSRGPSSYNEQFF
TGTGCCAGCAGCTCAAGGGGCCCCAGCTCCTACAATGAGCAGTTCTTC
>NA|many|TRBJ2-7|TRBV10-3
CAISTDGLSYEQYF
TGTGCCATCAGTACCGACGGACTCTCCTACGAGCAGTACTTC
>TRBD1|many|TRBJ2-1|TRBV2
CASSGQGNEQFF
TGTGCCAGCAGTGGACAGGGAAATGAGCAGTTCTTC
>NA|few|TRBJ2-3|TRBV29-1
CSAHTDTQYF
TGCAGCGCCCATACAGATACGCAGTATTTT
>TRBD1|many|TRBJ1-1|TRBV6-2/TRBV6-3
CASSVITGGTEAFF
TGTGCCAGCAGTGTTATTACAGGGGGCACTGAAGCTTTCTTT
>TRBD2|NA|TRBJ2-1|TRBV2
CASSEPPASGGDEQFF
TGTGCCAGCAGTGAACCCCCGGCTAGCGGGGGGGATGAGCAGTTCTTC
>TRBD2|NA|TRBJ2-7|TRBV11-3
CASSLAGLASGAYSYEQYF
TGTGCCAGCAGCCTGGCCGGTTTGGCTAGCGGGGCATACTCCTACGAGCAGTACTTC
>NA|NA|TRBJ2-6|TRBV6-1
CASTHRTLSGANVVTF
TGTGCCAGCACTCACAGGACGCTTAGTGGGGCCAACGTCGTGACTTTC
>TRBD2|NA|TRBJ2-7|TRBV4-2
CASSQVGLAGGLYEQYF
TGTGCCAGCAGCCAAGTTGGACTAGCGGGGGGGCTTTACGAGCAGTACTTC
>TRBD1|NA|TRBJ2-1|TRBV7-9
CASSQSRGQRNEQFF
TGTGCCAGCAGCCAATCCAGGGGGCAGCGTAATGAGCAGTTCTTC
>TRBD2|few|TRBJ2-5|TRBV4-2
CASSQDIALAGGIVETQYF
TGTGCCAGCAGCCAAGATATCGCGCTAGCGGGGGGGATTGTGGAGACCCAGTACTTC
>NA|NA|TRBJ2-2|TRBV20-1
CSARSAGISTGELFF
TGCAGTGCTAGAAGTGCGGGGATATCTACCGGGGAGCTGTTTTTT
>NA|many|TRBJ2-2|TRBV15
CATSREPANTGELFF
TGTGCCACCAGCAGAGAACCGGCGAACACCGGGGAGCTGTTTTTT
>NA|many|TRBJ2-1|TRBV7-6
CASSPRGGGSSGSYNEQFF
TGTGCCAGCAGCCCCCGAGGGGGGGGCAGTTCAGGCTCCTACAATGAGCAGTTCTTC
>TRBD2|NA|TRBJ2-1|TRBV7-2
CASSLASRGGYNEQFF
TGTGCCAGCAGCTTAGCGTCGCGGGGGGGCTACAATGAGCAGTTCTTC
>TRBD1|NA|TRBJ1-1|TRBV7-2
CASSLVTGFEAFF
TGTGCCAGCAGCTTAGTGACAGGGTTTGAAGCTTTCTTT
>NA|NA|TRBJ2-7|TRBV20-1
CSANDGASFYEQYF
TGCAGTGCCAATGACGGGGCTAGCTTCTACGAGCAGTACTTC